The 8 T cell receptor beta chains given below trace back to one sample, sequenced in a study of shared clonotypes between healthy human individuals. CD45RO-negative CD8 cells positively selected for CCR7 made up the naive population, which excluded terminally differentiated effector memory CD45RA+ cells. Profiled with immunoSEQ multiplex PCR; TCRdb holds only in-frame clones, not every one. The data hold hundreds of thousands of clones, with about 91% observed a single time. The sequenced sample was naive CD8+ T cells sorted from blood. Receptor source: a man between 25 and 39 years old in good health.

V usage is TRBV12-5 and J usage is TRBJ2-1; 8 bases agree with TRBD2. Germline V gene lookup returns CDR1 LGHNT and CDR2 FRNRAP. The CDR3 totals 14 residues. Trimming cost V 6 bases and J 6 bases; bases outside gene matches: 7. CDR3 coding DNA: TGTGCTAGTGGGGGACTAGAATCCAGCAATGAGCAGTTCTTC. Translated, it gives CASGGLESSNEQFF.

The CDR3 nucleotides are TGTGCCTTAGAGACGGCGTACGAGCAGTACTTC. This gives the protein CALETAYEQYF. The V gene is TRBV30, the J gene TRBJ2-7; D remains ambiguous. The V and J ends lost 7 bases and 4 bases respectively, with 11 bases between them. CDR1 GTSNPN and CDR2 SVGIG come from the germline V gene (reference sequence). The CDR3 loop spans 11 amino acids. The full variable domain, completed using reference TRBV30 and TRBJ2-7, is SQTIHQWPATLVQPVGSPLSLECTVEGTSNPNLYWYRQAAGRGLQLLFYSVGIGQISSEVPQNLSASRPQDRQFILSSKKLLLSDSGFYLCALETAYEQYFGPGTRLTVT.

J is TRBJ2-3 and V is TRBV7-9, with 7 bases that match TRBD2. The V gene's germline CDR1 is SEHNR and CDR2 FQNEAQ (reference sequence). V shed 2 bases, J shed 4 bases, and the junction held 0 bases outside the gene matches. The CDR3 contains 13 residues. The CDR3 sequence: CASSLRGADTQYF. The CDR3 DNA sequence: TGTGCCAGCAGCTTACGGGGGGCAGATACGCAGTATTTT.

The gene calls are TRBV2 and TRBJ2-1, with D possibly being TRBD2 (5 bases). Trimming shortened V by 8 bases and J by 8 bases, and 13 bases separated the two germline ends. The CDR3 is made up of 12 amino acids. Germline assignment: CDR1 SNHLY and CDR2 FYNNEI. The CDR3 bases are TGTGCCAGCCCCAGGAGGCGAGATGAGCAGTTCTTC. Protein product: CASPRRRDEQFF. The complete variable domain, with remaining parts taken from reference TRBV2 and TRBJ2-1, reads EPEVTQTPSHQVTQMGQEVILRCVPISNHLYFYWYRQILGQKVEFLVSFYNNEISEKSEIFDDQFSVERPDGSNFTLKIRSTKLEDSAMYFCASPRRRDEQFFGPGTRLTVL.

This rearrangement joins TRBV19 to TRBJ2-7; 7 bases are a match to TRBD2. CDR1 and CDR2 from the germline V gene are LNHDA and SQIVND (reference sequence). The CDR3 totals 13 residues. Germline trimming cut 5 bases from V and 6 bases from J; bases unmatched to any gene: 7. The CDR3 nucleotides read TGTGCCAGTAGTCTAGGACTAGAATCCGAGCAGTACTTC. Residues: CASSLGLESEQYF.

Ten or more counts support this clone. V gene TRBV6-4 combines with J gene TRBJ2-1; D gene ambiguous. This CDR3 region has 13 residues. Germline CDR1 reads MRHNA; CDR2 reads SNTAGT. Trimming took 3 bases from V and 5 from J, leaving 8 bases between them. The CDR3 nucleotides read TGTGCCAGCAGTGAGCAGCTACACAATGAGCAGTTCTTC. It is translated as CASSEQLHNEQFF.

This chain connects TRBV9 to TRBJ2-1, with a possible D match to TRBD2 (5 bases). V lost 4 bases to trimming and J lost 6 bases, with 8 bases between them. Germline V lookup: CDR1 SGDLS, CDR2 YYNGEE. The CDR3 extends over 12 amino acids. In DNA, the CDR3 is TGTGCCAGCAGCCCCGCGGGCAATGAGCAGTTCTTC. Protein: CASSPAGNEQFF.

The rearrangement uses TRBV9 and TRBJ2-3, with D perhaps assigned TRBD1 or TRBD2 (5 bases each). V lost 2 bases and J 5 bases, leaving 15 bases between the germline ends. The CDR3 is 15 amino acids. The germline V gene encodes CDR1 SGDLS and CDR2 YYNGEE. The CDR3 DNA is TGTGCCAGCAGCGTCCTGGGGGAGAATGGAGATACGCAGTATTTT. Translated: CASSVLGENGDTQYF.